This TCR beta chain appears in the sequencing data of a study of blood T cell repertoires in COVID-19. Study as a whole: The United States, Italy and Spain provided the acute and convalescent COVID-19 samples. From T cells, B-cell-depleted T cells, or PBMCs came the material, which was cDNA or gDNA.

In the authors' methods: Amplifying reference gene primers gave estimates of nucleated cell counts. Assay used: immunoSEQ multiplex PCR; TCRdb lists only in-frame clones, some missing. V and J calls and clone size are as listed in that table; D and trimming were resolved from the DNA. This repertoire shows approximately 120,000 clones, roughly four fifths found once; its top ten account for around 5.5%. The CDR3 sequence is 13 residues long. V shed 5 bases and J 9 bases; nucleotides not matched to a gene: 7. The germline gives CDR1 SGHVS, CDR2 FQNEAQ. Material for sequencing was peripheral blood. The sequence was collected from a man aged 55 to 69 with acute or convalescent COVID-19. This chain uses TRBV7-8 with TRBJ2-1; 7 nucleotides match TRBD1. CDR3: CASSLKQGTEQFF. CDR3 bases: TGTGCCAGCAGCCTAAAACAGGGGACTGAGCAGTTCTTC.